This entry lists 29 T cell receptor beta chains sequenced from one sample in a study of T cell responses to AZD1222 COVID-19 vaccine. Using immunoSEQ multiplex PCR, the repertoire was profiled, and TCRdb retains in-frame clones only, with some absent. The profile shows approximately 140,000 clones, 85% to 90% of them singletons. Sequenced here: peripheral blood, sampled 28 days after the second AZD1222 dose. Every receptor here comes from an adult who received the AZD1222 COVID-19 vaccine.

This chain uses TRBV5-1 with TRBJ1-6; 7 bases map to TRBD1. CDR1 and CDR2 from the germline V gene are SGHRS and YFSETQ. The V segment lost 3 bases and the J segment 5 bases; nucleotides outside the gene matches: 8. The CDR3 is 16 amino acids. The CDR3 region has the DNA TGCGCCAGCAGCTCAGGGTCAGGGGGTAATAATTCACCCCTCCACTTT. It is translated as CASSSGSGGNNSPLHF. The complete variable domain, with remaining parts taken from reference TRBV5-1 and TRBJ1-6, reads KAGVTQTPRYLIKTRGQQVTLSCSPISGHRSVSWYQQTPGQGLQFLFEYFSETQRNKGNFPGRFSGRQFSNSRSEMNVSTLELGDSALYLCASSSGSGGNNSPLHFGNGTRLTVT.

This clone was counted between two and nine times. The V and J genes are TRBV9 and TRBJ1-6; 7 bases fit TRBD1. The CDR3 consists of 13 residues. V shed 4 bases, J shed 8 bases, and the junction held 3 bases outside the gene matches. The germline V gene encodes CDR1 SGDLS and CDR2 YYNGEE. The CDR3 protein is CASSPGTDSPLHF. In DNA, the CDR3 is TGTGCCAGCAGCCCAGGGACAGATTCACCCCTCCACTTT.

The chain employs TRBV12-5 and TRBJ2-2, with a possible D match to TRBD1 (6 bases). V gave up 3 bases and J gave up 1 base, with 9 bases separating them. This CDR3 contains 15 residues. The germline CDR1 and CDR2 sequences are LGHNT and FRNRAP. In DNA, the CDR3 is TGTGCTAGTGGTTTAACACAGGGGAACACCGGGGAGCTGTTTTTT. Translating gives CASGLTQGNTGELFF.

The rearrangement links TRBV19 to TRBJ1-2; D not resolved. Germline V CDR1 and CDR2: LNHDA, SQIVND (reference sequence). The length of the CDR3 is 15 residues. Trimming removed 8 bases from V and 3 bases from J, with 19 bases in between. CDR3 in amino acids: CASGPRGENYYGYTF. CDR3 nucleotides: TGTGCCAGTGGGCCCCGGGGAGAGAACTACTATGGCTACACCTTC.

As for this clone: Other DNA sequences in the same sample also yield this CDR3. The J gene is TRBJ1-2, the V gene TRBV5-1; tentative D call: TRBD1 (6 bases). V was shortened by 2 bases and J by 5 bases, with 7 bases between the two germline ends. This CDR3 is 12 amino acids long. Germline V gene lookup returns CDR1 SGHRS and CDR2 YFSETQ. The CDR3 here is CASSLGQYGYTF. The CDR3 DNA sequence: TGCGCCAGCAGCTTAGGACAGTATGGCTACACCTTC.

The chain links TRBV3-1 (or the pseudogene TRBV3-2) to TRBJ2-3; TRBD2 matches 8 bases. The CDR3 consists of 17 residues. CDR1 and CDR2 (germline): LGHDT, YNNKEL (reference sequence). Trimming at V came to 0 bases and at J to 1 base, leaving 6 bases not matched to a gene. CDR3 in amino acids: CASSQDRLASGTDTQYF. Here the CDR3 DNA reads TGTGCCAGCAGCCAAGATCGACTAGCGTCGGGCACAGATACGCAGTATTTT.

This chain connects TRBV7-9 to TRBJ1-6, with unresolved D. V was shortened by 6 bases and J by 6 bases, with 12 bases between the two germline ends. Germline V gene data show CDR1 as SEHNR and CDR2 as FQNEAQ (reference sequence). This CDR3 contains 14 residues. CDR3 region: CASRPPDGNSPLHF. CDR3 DNA sequence: TGTGCCAGCAGACCTCCTGACGGTAATTCACCCCTCCACTTT.

The chain joins TRBV30 to TRBJ1-5; 9 nucleotides agree with TRBD1. This CDR3 comprises 15 residues. After removal of 5 bases from V and 4 bases from J, the junction contained 9 bases not matched to a gene. Germline V gives CDR1 GTSNPN, CDR2 SVGIG (reference sequence). This CDR3 is CAWGTGTGLNQPQHF. CDR3 sequence (DNA): TGTGCCTGGGGGACCGGGACAGGGTTGAATCAGCCCCAGCATTTT.

This clone was seen more than once but under ten times. The chain is built from TRBV7-2 and TRBJ2-5; weak D call: TRBD1 (6 bases). Germline CDR1 SGHTA, CDR2 FQGNSA. The CDR3 length is 15 residues. V was trimmed by 5 bases and J by 2 bases, leaving 15 bases between them. For the CDR3, the DNA is TGTGCCAGCAGCGCCCGGGACACTATACAAGAGACCCAGTACTTC. Protein sequence: CASSARDTIQETQYF. The full variable domain, rest sourced from reference TRBV7-2 and TRBJ2-5, is GAGVSQSPSNKVTEKGKDVELRCDPISGHTALYWYRQSLGQGLEFLIYFQGNSAPDKSGLPSDRFSAERTGGSVSTLTIQRTQQEDSAVYLCASSARDTIQETQYFGPGTRLLVL.

The chain combines TRBV19 with TRBJ1-5; TRBD1 might be the D (5 bases). Per the germline V gene, CDR1 is LNHDA and CDR2 is SQIVND (reference sequence). The CDR3 is 14 residues long. V lost 5 bases and J lost 3, with 11 bases in between. The CDR3 region is CASSGAGFNQPQHF. The CDR3 nucleotides read TGTGCCAGTAGTGGGGCAGGCTTCAATCAGCCCCAGCATTTT.

The count of this clone is one. The chain is built from TRBV2 and TRBJ1-5; 8 bases fit TRBD1. Trimming removed 6 bases from V and 6 bases from J; junction bases left unmatched: 7. From germline, CDR1 is SNHLY and CDR2 FYNNEI. The CDR3 is 14 residues long. The CDR3 spells CASRTGVSTQPQHF. The CDR3 coding sequence is TGTGCCAGCAGGACAGGGGTATCGACTCAGCCCCAGCATTTT. Full variable domain (remainder filled in from reference TRBV2 and TRBJ1-5): EPEVTQTPSHQVTQMGQEVILRCVPISNHLYFYWYRQILGQKVEFLVSFYNNEISEKSEIFDDQFSVERPDGSNFTLKIRSTKLEDSAMYFCASRTGVSTQPQHFGDGTRLSIL.

The rearrangement links TRBV9 to TRBJ1-1; D gene unclear. V gave up 2 bases and J gave up 8 bases, with 13 bases separating them. CDR1 and CDR2 (germline): SGDLS, YYNGEE. This CDR3 region has 13 residues. This chain's CDR3 is CASSVVQEGEAFF. For the CDR3, the DNA is TGTGCCAGCAGCGTGGTGCAGGAAGGGGAAGCTTTCTTT.

The chain employs TRBV12-3 or TRBV12-4 and TRBJ2-3, with D uncertain. With 6 bases removed from V and 9 bases from J, the gap between germline ends came to 13 bases. The CDR3 spans 12 residues. Here the CDR3 reads CASSSIGGTQYF. Here the CDR3 DNA reads TGTGCCAGCAGCTCCATCGGCGGCACGCAGTATTTT.

The rearrangement links TRBV3-1 (or the pseudogene TRBV3-2) to TRBJ2-6; D is unresolved. Germline V lookup: CDR1 LGHDT, CDR2 YNNKEL (reference sequence). V was clipped by 4 bases and J by 1 base, with 14 bases between them. The length of the CDR3 is 17 residues. CDR3 nucleotides: TGTGCCAGCAGCCCGGGCAGATTTTCATCTGGGGCCAACGTCCTGACTTTC. This sequence encodes CASSPGRFSSGANVLTF.

The chain joins TRBV19 to TRBJ1-1; 10 nucleotides match TRBD1. Germline CDR1 and CDR2: LNHDA and SQIVND (reference sequence). CDR3 length: 13 residues. The ends lost 7 bases at V and 7 bases at J; junction bases unmatched: 6. The CDR3: CASMPTGGGEAFF. The CDR3 bases are TGTGCCAGTATGCCGACAGGGGGCGGTGAAGCTTTCTTT.

The chain carries TRBV7-2 and TRBJ2-5, with TRBD2 matching 10 bases. Germline assignment: CDR1 SGHTA and CDR2 FQGNSA. The CDR3 runs 17 residues. Losses at the gene ends were 3 bases for V and 7 bases for J; bases not matched to a gene: 14. In nucleotides, the CDR3 is TGTGCCAGCAGCTTTCTCGGTGGGGCTAGCGGGAGTGGGACCCAGTACTTC. Amino acid sequence: CASSFLGGASGSGTQYF.

This clone was seen only once. The chain has TRBV30 and TRBJ1-1; 7 bases agree with TRBD1. Germline trimming cut 1 base from V and 1 base from J; bases unmatched to any gene: 0. The CDR3 runs 13 residues. The germline gives CDR1 GTSNPN, CDR2 SVGIG (reference sequence). The CDR3 DNA reads as TGTGCCTGGAGTGGGACAGGGAACACTGAAGCTTTCTTT. It is translated as CAWSGTGNTEAFF. Full variable domain (missing parts from reference TRBV30 and TRBJ1-1): SQTIHQWPATLVQPVGSPLSLECTVEGTSNPNLYWYRQAAGRGLQLLFYSVGIGQISSEVPQNLSASRPQDRQFILSSKKLLLSDSGFYLCAWSGTGNTEAFFGQGTRLTVV.

In its sample, this clone was seen a few times. The chain recombines TRBV7-2 with TRBJ2-6; no definite D call. Germline V gives CDR1 SGHTA, CDR2 FQGNSA. There are 17 residues in the CDR3. The ends were cut back, 0 bases at V and 0 bases at J, with 9 bases in the middle. The CDR3 nucleotides are TGTGCCAGCAGCTTAGCGTTAGGTTTCTCTGGGGCCAACGTCCTGACTTTC. As protein: CASSLALGFSGANVLTF.

This chain links TRBV18 with TRBJ2-3, with 11 bases identical to TRBD2. The germline V gene has CDR1 KGHSH and CDR2 LQKENI. The CDR3 totals 18 residues. V was pared by 1 base and J by 5 bases, with 11 bases of the junction left unmatched. The CDR3 region has the DNA TGTGCCAGCTCACCACTTGGGCCTAGCGGGGGGCGAGGAGATACGCAGTATTTT. It yields the protein CASSPLGPSGGRGDTQYF.

V gene TRBV19 combines with J gene TRBJ1-6; D remains ambiguous. The V gene lost 6 bases and the J gene lost 7 bases, with 10 bases spanning the gap. The CDR3 contains 13 residues. Germline V gene sequence: CDR1 LNHDA, CDR2 SQIVND (reference sequence). Here the CDR3 DNA reads TGTGCCAGTAGGGCCAGCACCAATTCACCCCTCCACTTT. Its protein is CASRASTNSPLHF.

V is TRBV10-3 and J is TRBJ2-2, with 9 bases aligning to TRBD2. The ends lost 7 bases at V and 0 bases at J; junction bases unmatched: 3. The CDR3 covers 15 residues. Germline V gene lookup returns CDR1 ENHRY and CDR2 SYGVKD. The CDR3 region is CAITSSGTNTGELFF. In nucleotides, the CDR3 is TGTGCCATCACTTCTAGCGGGACGAACACCGGGGAGCTGTTTTTT.

The DNA for the CDR3 is TGTGCCAGCAGCTTGGCCCCCACAGGGGGAACAGATACGCAGTATTTT. This translates into CASSLAPTGGTDTQYF. This chain uses TRBV5-4 with TRBJ2-3, with 8 bases matching TRBD1. CDR3 length: 16 amino acids. V shed 0 bases and J 3 bases; nucleotides not matched to a gene: 6. CDR1 is SGHNT and CDR2 is YYREEE in the germline V gene (reference sequence).

The rearrangement links TRBV6-6 to TRBJ1-5; 8 positions agree with TRBD1. With 6 bases clipped from V and 2 bases from J, the junction kept 3 bases outside the gene matches. Germline V CDR1 and CDR2: MNHNY, SVGAGI (reference sequence). The length of the CDR3 is 14 residues. The DNA of the CDR3 is TGTGCCAGCAGCGTGACAGGGGGCAATCAGCCCCAGCATTTT. Amino acid sequence: CASSVTGGNQPQHF.

CDR3 coding DNA: TGTGCCAGCAGATTAGATGGGTACTATGGCTACACCTTC. Its translation is CASRLDGYYGYTF. The rearrangement uses TRBV6-5 and TRBJ1-2, with unresolved D. Germline CDR1 is MNHEY and CDR2 is SVGAGI. Trimming pared 6 bases from V and 3 bases from J, leaving 11 bases between. CDR3 size: 13 residues.

This CDR3 reads CASSPRGGTYNEQFF. CDR3 DNA sequence: TGTGCCAGCTCACCAAGGGGGGGAACCTACAATGAGCAGTTCTTC. The gene calls are TRBV18 and TRBJ2-1; TRBD2 is a possible D gene (7 bases). The CDR3 totals 15 residues. V gave up 2 bases and J gave up 2 bases, with 10 bases separating them. Per germline, CDR1 KGHSH and CDR2 LQKENI.

The rearrangement joins TRBV5-6 to TRBJ1-2; TRBD1 matches at 11 bases. V was pared by 4 bases and J by 4 bases, with 6 bases of the junction left unmatched. Germline lookup yields CDR1 SGHDT and CDR2 YYEEEE. The CDR3 length is 15 residues. The CDR3 loop reads CASSHAGTGGYGYTF. CDR3 nucleotide sequence: TGTGCCAGCAGCCACGCCGGGACAGGGGGCTATGGCTACACCTTC.

The chain carries TRBV5-4 and TRBJ1-1, with 7 bases matching TRBD1. The CDR3 runs to 16 residues. Germline-derived CDR1 and CDR2 are SGHNT and YYREEE (reference sequence). The junction had 16 bases not matched to a gene; V was cut back by 4 bases and J by 7 bases. The CDR3 DNA reads as TGTGCCAGCAGCCCAGGGGGTCTCCGGGACAGCTTTGAAGCTTTCTTT. It specifies CASSPGGLRDSFEAFF.

This clone was counted a single time. The V call is TRBV5-1, the J call TRBJ2-4; 7 nucleotides line up with TRBD2. There are 14 residues in the CDR3. V dropped 4 bases and J dropped 6; count of bases not matched to a gene: 7. CDR1 is SGHRS, CDR2 YFSETQ, per germline. The CDR3 nucleotides read TGCGCCAGCAGCCCGGGGGAGGGTCTAAACATTCAGTACTTC. Translation: CASSPGEGLNIQYF.

This clone appeared a single time. The rearrangement uses TRBV6-2 or TRBV6-3 and TRBJ1-5, with 7 bases fitting TRBD1. This CDR3 region has 13 residues. CDR1 and CDR2 from the germline V gene are MNHEY and SVGEGT. With 5 bases clipped from V and 4 bases from J, the junction kept 2 bases outside the gene matches. CDR3: CASSPTGNQPQHF. DNA for the CDR3: TGTGCCAGCAGTCCGACAGGGAATCAGCCCCAGCATTTT.